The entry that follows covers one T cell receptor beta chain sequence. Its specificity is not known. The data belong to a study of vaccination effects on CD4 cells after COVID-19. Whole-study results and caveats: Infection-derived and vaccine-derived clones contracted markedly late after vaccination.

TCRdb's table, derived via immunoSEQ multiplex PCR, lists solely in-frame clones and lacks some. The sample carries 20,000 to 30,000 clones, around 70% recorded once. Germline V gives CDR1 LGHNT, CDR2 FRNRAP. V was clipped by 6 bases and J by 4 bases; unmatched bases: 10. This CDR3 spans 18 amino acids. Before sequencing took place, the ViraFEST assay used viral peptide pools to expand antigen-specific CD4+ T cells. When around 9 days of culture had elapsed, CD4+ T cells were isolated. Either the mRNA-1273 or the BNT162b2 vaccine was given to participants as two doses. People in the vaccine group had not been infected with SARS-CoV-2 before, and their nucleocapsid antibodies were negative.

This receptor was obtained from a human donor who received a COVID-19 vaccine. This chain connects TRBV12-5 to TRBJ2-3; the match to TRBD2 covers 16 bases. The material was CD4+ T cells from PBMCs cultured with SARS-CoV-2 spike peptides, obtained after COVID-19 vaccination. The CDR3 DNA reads TGTGCTAGTGGCGATCGGGGACTAGCGGGAGGGGCGGCAGATACGCAGTATTTT. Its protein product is CASGDRGLAGGAADTQYF. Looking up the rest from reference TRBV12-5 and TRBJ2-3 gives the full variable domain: DARVTQTPRHKVTEMGQEVTMRCQPILGHNTVFWYRQTMMQGLELLAYFRNRAPLDDSGMPKDRFSAEMPDATLATLKIQPSEPRDSAVYFCASGDRGLAGGAADTQYFGPGTRLTVL.